The sequence of this T cell receptor (beta chain) was determined in a study of blood T cell repertoires in COVID-19. Enrolled during active infection, Seattle patients were then followed longitudinally. V gave up 4 bases and J gave up 0 bases, with 14 bases separating them. Germline CDR1 and CDR2: SGHDT and YYEEEE. This CDR3 region has 16 residues. In the study's own analysis: Quantification of nucleated cells was approximated via reference gene primer amplification. Some clones are missing from TCRdb's copy, which holds only in-frame ones; the method was immunoSEQ multiplex PCR. Clonal size and the V and J genes are those of that table, whereas D and trimming came from the DNA. The sample lists tens of thousands of clones, roughly 90% occurring once.

The sample taken for sequencing was peripheral blood. The chain carries TRBV5-6 and TRBJ1-3; D perhaps matches TRBD1 (5 bases). The receptor comes from a man aged 55-75 years with COVID-19, enrolled during active disease. DNA of the CDR3: TGTGCCAGCAGCCTTTGGGGCAGTCTCTCTGGAAACACCATATATTTT. Its translation is CASSLWGSLSGNTIYF.